This TCR beta chain is from a study of T cell responses to AZD1222 COVID-19 vaccine listed by TCRdb under 2021. Context from the whole study: A total of under 250 trial participants underwent TCR sequencing, of whom 200 to 220 had received two doses of AZD1222 and around 26 had received two doses of the MenACWY control vaccine. Trial participants were enrolled into age subgroups of 18-55, 56-69 and 70-plus years, which contained about 150, 28 and 57 TCR-sequenced participants, respectively. Study-wide findings and limitations: Vaccine-associated CD4 TCRs spanned the whole spike protein, with dominant responses in regions 160-218 and 743-854. After two AZD1222 doses, spike-specific TCR breadth and depth were significantly higher than at day 0 and than in MenACWY recipients. Reportedly, close to half of the unique spike-specific TCRs recognized epitopes lying outside the regions that are mutated in the B.1.351 and B.1.1.7 variants. The 56-69-year group was small, and its depth increase did not reach significance, likely because of low power. Conclusions about previously exposed vaccinees are limited because only 6 or 7 AZD1222 recipients were SARS-CoV-2 seropositive at baseline. Participants were mostly white British and included more females than males, and it was suggested by the authors that clonal diversity may have been underestimated. Because no day 14 peak-response samples were available, repertoires were characterized only after the peak T cell response.

Taken with the paper, the label for time point translates to: about 28 days (+/-7) after the second vaccine dose. AZD1222 recipients whose second dose came at about 4 weeks and those whose second dose came at about 12 weeks were combined into one group, since spike-specific TCR depth and breadth did not differ between the two schedules. Vaccinee samples came from UK trials COV001 and COV002, including a single-blind randomized controlled phase 2/3 trial of AZD1222 (ChAdOx1 nCoV-19) in healthy adults. For TCRbeta chain sequencing, PBMC samples were collected from trial participants at day 0 and at day 28 after the second dose. About this clone: The antigen this receptor binds is unknown. No qualities accompany the bases; no much larger clone lies one base away.

The CDR3 regions of human TCRbeta chains were analyzed by immunosequencing. In the paper's pipeline: Repertoire TCRs were checked for matches against a reference library of SARS-CoV-2-specific TCRs that had been generated using the MIRA antigen-specificity platform. Breadth meant the fraction of unique TCRs that were SARS-CoV-2-associated, whereas depth meant the fraction of total T cells that were SARS-CoV-2-associated. Using the MIRA data, every spike-specific TCR was mapped to the spike region that the TCR reacted to and assigned to either a CD4 or a CD8 class. Log10-transformed breadth and depth values were compared by one-way ANOVA with Sidak's multiple comparisons tests. Entries here come from immuneACCESS through TCRdb and include only in-frame sequences with V and J called. Some clones fail to appear in such tables; in the studies checked, an unresolved V gene covers under half of the shortfall, and the cause of the remainder is unknown. That table furnishes V, J and clone size, whereas the DNA furnished D and trimming. The sample yields some 110,000 clones; about 86% were counted once. The ten largest clones represent approximately 16% of the sample.

Sequenced here: peripheral blood, sampled 28 days after the second AZD1222 dose. The receptor comes from an adult who received the AZD1222 COVID-19 vaccine.

The CDR3 reads as follows: CASSPYRTSGSYEQYF. Here is the DNA: TGTGCCAGCAGCCCATATAGGACTAGCGGGAGCTACGAGCAGTACTTC. Recombination linked TRBV27 to TRBJ2-7, with 13 middle bases fitting TRBD2. Including cysteine and phenylalanine, the CDR3 has 16 amino acids. Only CDR3 DNA remains: 48 bases, in frame from the first base. Via the germline V gene (reference sequence), CDR1 is MNHEY and CDR2 SMNVEV. V loses 6 bases at its end and J loses 3 bases; junction bases beyond the gene matches: 8.